The next 19 T cell receptor beta chains were all read from a single sample in a study of radiotherapy plus CTLA-4 blockade in lung cancer. Generated by immunoSEQ multiplex PCR, the TCRdb table keeps only in-frame clones and is missing some. The repertoire has approximately 30,000 clones, about 81% of them found once; the top ten carry around 24%. The sequencing here drew on peripheral blood, taken from a patient treated with radiotherapy plus ipilimumab. The receptors were sampled from a human donor with non-small cell lung cancer that progressed on radiotherapy plus ipilimumab.

The genes are TRBV5-1 and TRBJ2-7, with TRBD1 matching 7 bases. The CDR3 has 16 amino acids. Per germline, CDR1 SGHRS and CDR2 YFSETQ. The V and J ends lost 4 bases and 3 bases, in that order; junction bases with no gene match: 13. The CDR3 DNA follows: TGCGCCAGCAGCCGCACAGGGGACCCTATCAACTACGAGCAGTACTTC. Protein product: CASSRTGDPINYEQYF.

This chain uses TRBV6-1 with TRBJ1-1; D uncertain. This CDR3 contains 11 residues. V was shortened by 6 bases and J by 8 bases, with 10 bases between the two germline ends. The germline CDR1 and CDR2 sequences are MNHNS and SASEGT. The CDR3 region is CASRIQLEAFF. CDR3 coding DNA: TGTGCCAGCAGAATACAGCTCGAAGCTTTCTTT.

The chain has TRBV11-2 and TRBJ2-7; TRBD1 agrees at 7 bases. The CDR3 contains 16 residues. Germline values: CDR1 SGHAT, CDR2 FQNNGV. With V trimmed by 1 base and J by 3 bases, 9 bases remained unmatched. CDR3 loop: CASSLAYRGPVYEQYF. CDR3 nucleotide sequence: TGTGCCAGCAGCTTAGCTTACAGGGGACCAGTCTACGAGCAGTACTTC. The entire variable domain, with the rest obtained from reference TRBV11-2 and TRBJ2-7, is as follows: EAGVAQSPRYKIIEKRQSVAFWCNPISGHATLYWYQQILGQGPKLLIQFQNNGVVDDSQLPKDRFSAERLKGVDSTLKIQPAKLEDSAVYLCASSLAYRGPVYEQYFGPGTRLTVT.

V is TRBV18 and J is TRBJ1-6, with TRBD1 matching over 8 bases. CDR3 length equals 14 residues. Germline CDR1 KGHSH, CDR2 LQKENI. Losses at the gene ends were 3 bases for V and 9 bases for J; bases not matched to a gene: 4. This CDR3 is CASSPTGVGSPLHF. The CDR3 nucleotides are TGTGCCAGCTCACCGACAGGGGTTGGTTCACCCCTCCACTTT. Complete variable domain (other parts from reference TRBV18 and TRBJ1-6): NAGVMQNPRHLVRRRGQEARLRCSPMKGHSHVYWYRQLPEEGLKFMVYLQKENIIDESGMPKERFSAEFPKEGPSILRIQQVVRGDSAAYFCASSPTGVGSPLHFGNGTRLTVT.

The V and J genes are TRBV29-1 and TRBJ1-2; 10 bases line up with TRBD1. This CDR3 region has 14 residues. Per the germline V gene, CDR1 is SQVTM and CDR2 is ANQGSEA. With V trimmed by 7 bases and J by 3 bases, 8 bases remained unmatched. The CDR3 reads CSADRDRGDYGYTF. The CDR3 nucleotides read TGCAGCGCTGACCGGGACAGGGGTGACTATGGCTACACCTTC.

This clone has just a few counts. The chain carries TRBV6-5 and TRBJ1-6; 7 bases align to TRBD1. CDR3 length equals 14 residues. The germline CDR1 and CDR2 sequences are MNHEY and SVGAGI. V gave up 6 bases and J gave up 4 bases; unmatched junction bases: 3. The DNA of the CDR3 is TGTGCCAGCAGGCAGGGGGTATATAATTCACCCCTCCACTTT. Amino acid sequence: CASRQGVYNSPLHF.

The chain has TRBV5-4 and TRBJ1-3, with a possible D match to TRBD1 (5 bases). V gave up 1 base and J gave up 8 bases, with 10 bases separating them. From germline, CDR1 is SGHNT and CDR2 YYREEE (reference sequence). The CDR3 runs to 13 residues. Written as DNA, the CDR3 is TGTGCCAGCAGCTTGCAGGGCCAGGACACCATATATTTT. Protein sequence: CASSLQGQDTIYF.

This chain links TRBV5-5 with TRBJ2-1; D is unresolved. Germline loops: CDR1 SGHKS, CDR2 YYEKEE (reference sequence). The CDR3 spans 14 residues. With 0 bases removed from V and 6 bases from J, the gap between germline ends came to 10 bases. CDR3 sequence reads: CASSLDSTSNEQFF. The CDR3 region has the DNA TGTGCCAGCAGCTTGGATTCCACTTCCAATGAGCAGTTCTTC.

V usage is TRBV9 and J usage is TRBJ2-7, with TRBD2 matching over 14 bases. J was trimmed by 0 bases and V by 0 bases; bases with no gene match: 11. This CDR3 comprises 20 residues. Germline CDR1 reads SGDLS; CDR2 reads YYNGEE. CDR3 sequence: CASSVAPPGLAGESSYEQYF. DNA for the CDR3: TGTGCCAGCAGCGTAGCGCCTCCGGGACTAGCGGGGGAGAGCTCCTACGAGCAGTACTTC.

The chain combines TRBV10-3 with TRBJ2-7, with 16 nucleotides matching TRBD2. Germline lookup yields CDR1 ENHRY and CDR2 SYGVKD. The trim removed 4 bases at V and 2 bases at J, leaving 5 bases unmatched. This CDR3 is 17 amino acids long. The CDR3 bases are TGTGCCATCAGTGGGCCGGGGACTAGCGGGGGGGCCTACGAGCAGTACTTC. Protein product: CAISGPGTSGGAYEQYF.

This clone was observed a handful of times. The chain has TRBV9 and TRBJ2-6, with 8 bases identical to TRBD1. The CDR3 spans 20 residues. The V segment lost 1 base and the J segment 2 bases; nucleotides outside the gene matches: 14. Per germline, CDR1 SGDLS and CDR2 YYNGEE. The CDR3 sequence: CASSVTPRRGLSPGANVLTF. The DNA for the CDR3 is TGTGCCAGCAGCGTAACTCCACGCAGGGGGCTTTCCCCTGGGGCCAACGTCCTGACTTTC. The full variable domain, completed using reference TRBV9 and TRBJ2-6, is DSGVTQTPKHLITATGQRVTLRCSPRSGDLSVYWYQQSLDQGLQFLIQYYNGEERAKGNILERFSAQQFPDLHSELNLSSLELGDSALYFCASSVTPRRGLSPGANVLTFGAGSRLTVL.

The chain uses TRBV6-5 and TRBJ2-1, with 10 bases identical to TRBD2. The CDR3 is 12 amino acids. The germline V gene has CDR1 MNHEY and CDR2 SVGAGI. V gave up 7 bases and J gave up 16 bases; unmatched junction bases: 10. The DNA for the CDR3 is TGTGCCAGCATGGAGCGGGGGGGCCAGGCATTCTTC. This translates into CASMERGGQAFF.

This chain links TRBV2 with TRBJ1-3; 8 bases agree with TRBD1. The germline V gene has CDR1 SNHLY and CDR2 FYNNEI. V lost 6 bases, J lost 4 bases, and 14 bases stayed unmatched. The CDR3 sequence is 17 residues long. The CDR3 DNA is TGTGCCAGCAGCCTAACCCCGCCAGGGGGCTTCGGAAACACCATATATTTT. It specifies CASSLTPPGGFGNTIYF.

This chain links TRBV4-1 with TRBJ2-1, with D perhaps matching TRBD1 (5 bases). Germline CDR1 MGHRA, CDR2 YSYEKL. The CDR3 extends over 15 amino acids. The V and J ends lost 0 bases and 4 bases respectively, with 10 bases between them. The CDR3 DNA sequence: TGCGCCAGCAGCCAAGAAGAAGACAGATACAATGAGCAGTTCTTC. This sequence encodes CASSQEEDRYNEQFF.

Concerning this clone: Likely a read error: the CDR3 ends without its conserved phenylalanine or tryptophan. The rearrangement uses TRBV6-1 and TRBJ1-6; 8 bases align to TRBD1. This CDR3 region has 14 residues. Per the germline V gene, CDR1 is MNHNS and CDR2 is SASEGT. The V and J ends lost 5 bases and 9 bases, in that order; junction bases with no gene match: 6. CDR3 DNA sequence: TGTGCCAGCAGTTCTGACAGGGGAATTTCACCCCTCCACCTT. This gives the protein CASSSDRGISPLHL.

J is TRBJ2-4 and V is TRBV7-8; maybe TRBD1 (6 bases). Germline V gives CDR1 SGHVS, CDR2 FQNEAQ. This CDR3 region has 16 residues. The ends were cut back, 1 base at V and 3 bases at J, with 13 bases in the middle. DNA for the CDR3: TGTGCCAGCAGCTTAGAGTACAGGGTGGGCAAAAACATTCAGTACTTC. Its protein product is CASSLEYRVGKNIQYF.

The chain is built from TRBV27 and TRBJ1-2, with a weak D call TRBD1 (6 bases). Germline loops: CDR1 MNHEY, CDR2 SMNVEV (reference sequence). The CDR3 length is 12 residues. Trimming took 8 bases from V and 3 from J, leaving 10 bases between them. The CDR3 DNA follows: TGTGCCAGCGCAACAGGGCACTATGGCTACACCTTC. It is translated as CASATGHYGYTF.

This sequence joins TRBV6-1 and TRBJ2-4; 7 nucleotides align to TRBD2. Germline CDR1 reads MNHNS; CDR2 reads SASEGT. This CDR3 has 13 residues. Germline trimming cut 4 bases from V and 7 bases from J; bases unmatched to any gene: 4. CDR3 DNA: TGTGCCAGCAGTGGGGGGGGAGCGAACATTCAGTACTTC. Translation gives CASSGGGANIQYF.

This rearrangement joins TRBV14 to TRBJ1-2; D unclear. Germline V gene data show CDR1 as SGHDN and CDR2 as FVKESK. The CDR3 is 13 residues long. Trimming pared 1 base from V and 8 bases from J, leaving 11 bases between. The CDR3 sequence is CASSQGPREGYTF. The CDR3 bases are TGTGCCAGCAGCCAAGGGCCACGGGAAGGCTACACCTTC.